Presented here are 28 T cell receptor beta chains from one specimen sequenced in a study of blood T cell repertoires in COVID-19. Sequencing was performed with immunoSEQ multiplex PCR; in TCRdb, only in-frame clones are kept and a portion is missing. The sample has fewer than 70,000 clones, about 78% seen once. Sequences were obtained from peripheral blood. The origin of the receptors is a human donor in a cohort sampled during active COVID-19.

CDR3 sequence: CASSRGTSGYQETQYF. CDR3 nucleotides: TGTGCCAGCAGCCGCGGGACTAGCGGGTACCAAGAGACCCAGTACTTC. The chain is built from TRBV4-2 and TRBJ2-5, with 12 bases aligning to TRBD2. Germline V gene data show CDR1 as LGHNA and CDR2 as YNFKEQ. The CDR3 consists of 16 residues. J gave up 0 bases and V 4 bases, and 3 bases lay outside the gene matches.

The genes are TRBV30 and TRBJ2-5, with 14 bases aligning to TRBD2. The CDR3 covers 15 residues. CDR1 and CDR2 (germline): GTSNPN, SVGIG (reference sequence). Trimming removed 2 bases from V and 5 bases from J; junction bases left unmatched: 4. The CDR3 is CAWSRLAGGRETQYF. CDR3 sequence (DNA): TGTGCCTGGAGTAGACTAGCGGGGGGGCGGGAGACCCAGTACTTC.

The chain carries TRBV7-2 and TRBJ2-7, with no clear D. CDR3 length equals 14 residues. The germline gives CDR1 SGHTA, CDR2 FQGNSA. Trimming pared 9 bases from V and 4 bases from J, leaving 19 bases between. The chain's CDR3 is CARELHQNLYEQYF. As DNA, the CDR3 is TGTGCCAGAGAGCTTCATCAAAACCTTTACGAGCAGTACTTC. The full variable domain, completed using reference TRBV7-2 and TRBJ2-7, is GAGVSQSPSNKVTEKGKDVELRCDPISGHTALYWYRQSLGQGLEFLIYFQGNSAPDKSGLPSDRFSAERTGGSVSTLTIQRTQQEDSAVYLCARELHQNLYEQYFGPGTRLTVT.

The chain carries TRBV6-1 and TRBJ1-3; D is possibly TRBD1 (6 bases). Deletions cut 3 bases from V and 0 bases from J, with 12 bases between. Germline V gene lookup returns CDR1 MNHNS and CDR2 SASEGT. This CDR3 spans 16 amino acids. CDR3 loop: CASSDTGLYSGNTIYF. CDR3 DNA: TGTGCCAGCAGTGATACAGGGCTGTACTCTGGAAACACCATATATTTT.

The chain joins TRBV30 to TRBJ1-2, with 9 positions matching TRBD1. The CDR3 loop spans 12 amino acids. The V and J ends lost 4 bases and 8 bases, in that order; junction bases with no gene match: 5. Germline V gives CDR1 GTSNPN, CDR2 SVGIG (reference sequence). The CDR3 DNA follows: TGTGCCTGGATGACAGGGGGTTTGGGCTACACCTTC. This translates into CAWMTGGLGYTF.

This clone was counted at least ten times. The chain uses TRBV7-6 and TRBJ1-6; no clear D gene. Trimming took off 5 bases at V and 9 bases at J, with 17 bases between the two ends. The germline V gene has CDR1 SGHVS and CDR2 FNYEAQ. CDR3 length: 15 residues. In nucleotides, the CDR3 is TGTGCCAGCAGCAAAAAGCCAGACGCGGGTTCACCCCTCCACTTT. It translates to CASSKKPDAGSPLHF. The full variable domain, in which reference TRBV7-6 and TRBJ1-6 provide the parts outside the CDR3, is GAGVSQSPRYKVTKRGQDVALRCDPISGHVSLYWYRQALGQGPEFLTYFNYEAQQDKSGLPNDRFSAERPEGSISTLTIQRTEQRDSAMYRCASSKKPDAGSPLHFGNGTRLTVT.

This chain links TRBV5-1 with TRBJ1-5; possibly TRBD1 for D (6 bases). Trimming removed 0 bases from V and 9 bases from J, with 13 bases in between. CDR3 length equals 14 residues. Germline assignment: CDR1 SGHRS and CDR2 YFSETQ. The CDR3: CASSLEGGLGPQHF. CDR3 bases: TGCGCCAGCAGCTTGGAAGGGGGTCTGGGGCCCCAGCATTTT.

The chain uses TRBV7-9 and TRBJ2-7, with D possibly being TRBD2 (7 bases). The CDR3 has 11 residues. Germline CDR1 SEHNR, CDR2 FQNEAQ (reference sequence). Trimming pared 8 bases from V and 4 bases from J, leaving 9 bases between. CDR3 nucleotides: TGTGCCAGCGGGAGGGGGTACGAGCAGTACTTC. Its translation: CASGRGYEQYF. The variable domain in full, with the rest retrieved from reference TRBV7-9 and TRBJ2-7, is DTGVSQNPRHKITKRGQNVTFRCDPISEHNRLYWYRQTLGQGPEFLTYFQNEAQLEKSRLLSDRFSAERPKGSFSTLEIQRTEQGDSAMYLCASGRGYEQYFGPGTRLTVT.

This rearrangement joins TRBV21-1 to TRBJ2-7; TRBD2, the table's D call, lacks a check against the DNA. TRBV21-1 is listed as a pseudogene. CDR3 size: 15 residues. CDR3 amino acids: CASSKEASDPYEQYF. CDR3 sequence (DNA): TGTGCCAGCAGCAAAGAAGCTAGCGACCCTTACGAGCAGTACTTC.

The table lists this clone with a count of one. This chain joins TRBV7-9 and TRBJ1-1; a weak D match, TRBD1 (6 bases). V lost 9 bases and J 7 bases, leaving 18 bases between the germline ends. The CDR3 contains 13 residues. CDR1 and CDR2 from the germline V gene are SEHNR and FQNEAQ (reference sequence). The CDR3 DNA reads as TGTGCCAGTACCCCAGGGGTTGAGGGTGAAGCTTTCTTT. This codes for CASTPGVEGEAFF.

The V and J genes are TRBV19 and TRBJ2-7; TRBD1 matches 7 bases. This CDR3 is 13 amino acids long. Germline V gives CDR1 LNHDA, CDR2 SQIVND (reference sequence). With 3 bases clipped from V and 6 bases from J, the junction kept 5 bases outside the gene matches. The CDR3 region is CASSIRQGGEQYF. The CDR3 DNA sequence: TGTGCCAGTAGTATTCGACAGGGCGGCGAGCAGTACTTC.

The rearrangement joins TRBV29-1 to TRBJ2-7, with a weak D call TRBD1 (6 bases). Germline V gives CDR1 SQVTM, CDR2 ANQGSEA. Between the trimmed V and J ends, which lost 6 bases and 7 bases, there was a span of 16 bases. The CDR3 runs 12 residues. CDR3 loop: CSVTGLRPEQYF. CDR3 DNA sequence: TGCAGCGTGACAGGACTTCGGCCGGAGCAGTACTTC.

The chain links TRBV7-3 to TRBJ1-1; no definite D call. Trimming left V 1 base short and J 5 bases short, with 11 bases between. This CDR3 has 14 amino acids. From germline, CDR1 is SGHTA and CDR2 FQGTGA. The CDR3 sequence is CASSLNSRMTEAFF. In DNA, the CDR3 is TGTGCCAGCAGCTTAAACAGCCGCATGACTGAAGCTTTCTTT. The full variable domain, in which reference TRBV7-3 and TRBJ1-1 provide the parts outside the CDR3, is GAGVSQTPSNKVTEKGKYVELRCDPISGHTALYWYRQSLGQGPEFLIYFQGTGAADDSGLPNDRFFAVRPEGSVSTLKIQRTERGDSAVYLCASSLNSRMTEAFFGQGTRLTVV.

The CDR3 DNA reads TGTGCCAGCAGTTTACACAGGGCTCCCTACAATGAGCAGTTCTTC. Its translation: CASSLHRAPYNEQFF. The rearrangement links TRBV28 to TRBJ2-1, with D tentatively TRBD1 (6 bases). Trimming cost V 2 bases and J 2 bases, with 10 bases left between them. The CDR3 consists of 15 residues. Germline CDR1 is MDHEN and CDR2 is SYDVKM.

The CDR3 reads CASSPGTGGGYEQYF. In DNA, the CDR3 is TGCGCCAGCAGCCCCGGGACAGGGGGCGGCTACGAGCAGTACTTC. The chain joins TRBV4-3 to TRBJ2-7, with 12 bases aligning to TRBD1. Germline CDR1 is LGHNA and CDR2 is YSLEER. The junction had 4 bases not matched to a gene; V was cut back by 4 bases and J by 3 bases. The CDR3 has 15 residues.

The chain has TRBV15 and TRBJ2-3; TRBD1 is a possible D gene (5 bases). CDR3 length equals 15 residues. Germline-derived CDR1 and CDR2 are LNHNV and YYDKDF (reference sequence). Trimming took 1 base from V and 3 from J, leaving 11 bases between them. The CDR3 reads CATSRGQSFTDTQYF. CDR3 DNA: TGTGCCACCAGCAGAGGACAGAGCTTTACAGATACGCAGTATTTT.

The chain combines TRBV30 with TRBJ1-1; 11 bases are shared with TRBD1. Germline-derived CDR1 and CDR2 are GTSNPN and SVGIG (reference sequence). CDR3 length: 15 amino acids. Trimming took 7 bases from V and 4 from J; bases not matched to a gene: 11. The CDR3 loop reads CALQRDRGVGTEAFF. CDR3 nucleotides: TGTGCCTTACAAAGGGACAGGGGGGTTGGCACTGAAGCTTTCTTT.

CDR3 in amino acids: CASSVGYYNEQFF. CDR3 coding DNA: TGTGCCAGCAGCGTCGGGTACTACAATGAGCAGTTCTTC. V usage is TRBV11-2 and J usage is TRBJ2-1; no clear D gene. Germline V CDR1 and CDR2: SGHAT, FQNNGV. V was pared by 5 bases and J by 3 bases, with 8 bases between. The CDR3 runs 13 residues.

This chain uses TRBV19 with TRBJ1-2, with D perhaps matching TRBD1 (6 bases). The ends were cut back, 7 bases at V and 0 bases at J, with 12 bases in the middle. This CDR3 is built from 14 residues. CDR1 LNHDA and CDR2 SQIVND come from the germline V gene (reference sequence). CDR3 bases: TGTGCCAGTACCGACAGGTCGGCTAACTATGGCTACACCTTC. The encoded protein is CASTDRSANYGYTF.

This clone has only a few counts. This chain links TRBV5-1 with TRBJ2-7; D remains ambiguous. The CDR3 length is 13 residues. From germline, CDR1 is SGHRS and CDR2 YFSETQ. V was shortened by 0 bases and J by 0 bases, with 4 bases between the two germline ends. CDR3 amino acids: CASSLASSYEQYF. The DNA for the CDR3 is TGCGCCAGCAGCTTGGCTAGCTCCTACGAGCAGTACTTC.

This clone was observed once. This rearrangement joins TRBV21-1 to TRBJ2-7; the D call in the table, TRBD1, was not verified against the DNA. TRBV21-1 is labeled a pseudogene. This CDR3 region has 16 residues. The CDR3 bases are TGTGCCAGCCCTAAGGGGCGGGACAGGGCCTCGCGTGAGCAGTACTTC. Residues: CASPKGRDRASREQYF.

The J gene is TRBJ2-5, the V gene TRBV7-2; the D gene is possibly TRBD2 (6 bases). Between the trimmed V and J ends, which lost 5 bases and 0 bases, there was a span of 25 bases. The CDR3 spans 19 residues. CDR1 SGHTA and CDR2 FQGNSA come from the germline V gene. The CDR3 sequence is CASSPHHWDSTNYQETQYF. Written as DNA, the CDR3 is TGTGCCAGCAGCCCGCACCACTGGGACTCGACGAACTACCAAGAGACCCAGTACTTC. Variable domain in full (rest from reference TRBV7-2 and TRBJ2-5): GAGVSQSPSNKVTEKGKDVELRCDPISGHTALYWYRQSLGQGLEFLIYFQGNSAPDKSGLPSDRFSAERTGGSVSTLTIQRTQQEDSAVYLCASSPHHWDSTNYQETQYFGPGTRLLVL.

The chain couples TRBV7-5 to TRBJ1-2; the table assigns TRBD1, which was not confirmed against the DNA. TRBV7-5 is recorded as a pseudogene. CDR3 length: 15 amino acids. Here the CDR3 reads CARSHDRDHNYGYTF. The CDR3 nucleotides are TGTGCCAGAAGCCACGACAGGGACCATAACTATGGCTACACCTTC.

This chain uses TRBV15 with TRBJ2-7; tentatively, D is TRBD1 (6 bases). V shed 5 bases and J shed 5 bases, with 16 bases lying between them. Germline V gives CDR1 LNHNV, CDR2 YYDKDF (reference sequence). This CDR3 is built from 14 residues. DNA of the CDR3: TGTGCCACCAGCCAAGGAAAAGGGGACAACGAGCAGTACTTC. Amino acid sequence: CATSQGKGDNEQYF.

The chain employs TRBV18 and TRBJ1-6; 8 positions match TRBD1. This CDR3 region has 13 residues. Trimming took 3 bases from V and 9 from J; bases not matched to a gene: 1. Germline CDR1 reads KGHSH; CDR2 reads LQKENI. CDR3 DNA sequence: TGTGCCAGCTCACCCGACAGGGGTTCACCCCTCCACTTT. Protein: CASSPDRGSPLHF.

V gene TRBV19 combines with J gene TRBJ2-6; D is ambiguous. Deletions cut 2 bases from V and 0 bases from J, with 5 bases between. CDR1 and CDR2 from the germline V gene are LNHDA and SQIVND (reference sequence). The CDR3 loop spans 15 amino acids. The CDR3 here is CASSIIGSGANVLTF. CDR3 bases: TGTGCCAGTAGTATAATCGGCTCTGGGGCCAACGTCCTGACTTTC.

The rearrangement links TRBV20-1 to TRBJ1-2, with D possibly matching TRBD1 (5 bases). This CDR3 is built from 11 residues. Germline CDR1 reads DFQATT; CDR2 reads SNEGSKA (reference sequence). Trimming took 7 bases from V and 5 from J, leaving 11 bases between them. In nucleotides, the CDR3 is TGCAGTGGCAGGGCGTGGTATGGCTACACCTTC. It is translated as CSGRAWYGYTF.

This clone was found once. V gene TRBV4-1 combines with J gene TRBJ2-7; 7 nucleotides match TRBD2. The CDR3 is made up of 17 amino acids. Germline lookup yields CDR1 MGHRA and CDR2 YSYEKL. With 1 base clipped from V and 2 bases from J, the junction kept 11 bases outside the gene matches. This chain's CDR3 is CASSQGESSGTAYEQYF. For the CDR3, the DNA is TGCGCCAGCAGCCAAGGGGAATCCAGCGGGACCGCCTACGAGCAGTACTTC.